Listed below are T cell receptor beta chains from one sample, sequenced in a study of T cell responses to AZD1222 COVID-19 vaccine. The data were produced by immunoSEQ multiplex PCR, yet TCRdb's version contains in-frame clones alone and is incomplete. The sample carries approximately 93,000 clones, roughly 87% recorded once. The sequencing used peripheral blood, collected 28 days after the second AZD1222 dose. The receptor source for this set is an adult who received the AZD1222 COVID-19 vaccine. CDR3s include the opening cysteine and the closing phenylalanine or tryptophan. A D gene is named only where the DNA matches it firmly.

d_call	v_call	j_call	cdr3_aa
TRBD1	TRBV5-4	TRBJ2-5	CASSTGTGARETQYF
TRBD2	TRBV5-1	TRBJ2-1	CASSAGGSGAHYNEQFF
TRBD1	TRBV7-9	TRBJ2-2	CASSPRDREGTGELFF
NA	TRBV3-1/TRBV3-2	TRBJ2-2	CASSQAPDTGELFF
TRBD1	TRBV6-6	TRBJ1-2	CASSPGGRQGPDWGYTF
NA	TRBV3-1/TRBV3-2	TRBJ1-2	CASSQVWILQPIF
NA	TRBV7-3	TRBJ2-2	CASSLDPGDTGELFF
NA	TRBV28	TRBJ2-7	CASSLSRGVTYEQYF
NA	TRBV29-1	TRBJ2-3	CSVEPVLGYTDTQYF
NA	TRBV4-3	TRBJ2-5	CASSQDFLGMETQYF
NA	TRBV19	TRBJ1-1	CASSIGGGVMNTEAFF
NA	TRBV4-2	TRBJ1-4	CASSQGGNRGNEKLFF
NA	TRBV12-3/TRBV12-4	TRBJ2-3	CASSLQPTDTQYF
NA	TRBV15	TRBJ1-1	CATSREGDTEAFF
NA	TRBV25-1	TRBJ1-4	CASGSSGSEKLFF
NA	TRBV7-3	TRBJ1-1	CASSISADASEAFF
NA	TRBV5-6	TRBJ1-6	CASRTQGSYNSPLHF
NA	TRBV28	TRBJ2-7	CASSLRGGGYEQYF
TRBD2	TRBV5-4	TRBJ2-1	CAHGLAGGEQFF
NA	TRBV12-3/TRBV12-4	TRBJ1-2	CASSLGSLYGYTF
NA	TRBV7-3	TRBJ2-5	CASSSSSRDSPRQETQYF
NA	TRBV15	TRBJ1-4	CATSRVSSGGKGKKLFF
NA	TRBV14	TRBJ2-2	CASKSSGPLTGELFF
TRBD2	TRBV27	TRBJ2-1	CASSLGEASGYYNEQFF